A selection of T cell receptor beta chains follows, all from one sample in a study of long-term antiretroviral therapy in people with HIV. Only in-frame clones appear in the TCRdb table, and some are missing; sequencing was by immunoSEQ multiplex PCR. Seen here are about 23,000 clones, roughly four fifths observed once, and the top ten hold less than 6%. Specimen: unsorted PBMCs, collected 0.3 years after starting antiretroviral therapy. These receptors all come from a man aged 45 to 65 with HIV. CDR3s include the opening cysteine and the closing phenylalanine or tryptophan. D genes are given only for firm matches. Where a row states a size, it is once, few, many or the class of an expanded clone; other rows omit it.

v_call	clone_size	d_call	j_call	cdr3_aa	cdr3_nt
TRBV11-2	.	.	TRBJ2-5	CASSPEPQETQYF	TGTGCCAGCAGTCCGGAACCTCAAGAGACCCAGTACTTC
TRBV5-1	.	.	TRBJ2-1	CASSLAGNPTYNEQFF	TGCGCCAGCAGCTTGGCGGGGAACCCCACCTACAATGAGCAGTTCTTC
TRBV7-9	.	TRBD1	TRBJ2-5	CASSLSSDRATQYF	TGTGCCAGCAGCTTAAGTTCCGACAGGGCGACCCAGTACTTC
TRBV27	few	TRBD2	TRBJ2-2	CASGLSSGSGELFF	TGTGCCAGCGGCCTCAGTAGCGGGAGTGGGGAGCTGTTTTTT
TRBV27	.	.	TRBJ2-3	CASSLVRDITDTQYF	TGTGCCAGCAGTTTAGTAAGGGACATCACGGATACGCAGTATTTT
TRBV7-8	.	TRBD2	TRBJ2-1	CASSYRGDEQFF	TGTGCCAGCAGCTACCGGGGGGATGAGCAGTTCTTC
TRBV29-1	.	.	TRBJ2-1	CSVAWSGYKVGEQFF	TGCAGCGTTGCCTGGTCAGGGTATAAAGTCGGGGAGCAGTTCTTC
TRBV11-2	.	TRBD1	TRBJ2-7	CASSMGTAYEQYF	TGTGCCAGCAGTATGGGGACAGCCTACGAGCAGTACTTC
TRBV7-2	.	TRBD1	TRBJ1-1	CASSLAGTGPEAFF	TGTGCCAGCAGCTTAGCCGGGACAGGGCCTGAAGCTTTCTTT
TRBV15	.	.	TRBJ2-5	CATSRDNAQETQYF	TGTGCCACCAGCAGGGACAACGCCCAAGAGACCCAGTACTTC
TRBV7-9	.	.	TRBJ1-5	CASSSTTSNQPQHF	TGTGCCAGCAGCTCGACTACTAGCAATCAGCCCCAGCATTTT